This is a list of T cell receptor beta chains from one sample in a study of T cell changes during pregnancy in multiple sclerosis. Assay used: immunoSEQ multiplex PCR; TCRdb lists only in-frame clones, some missing. The table has roughly 88,000 clones, 92% seen once; the top ten hold less than 2%. The source material was peripheral blood, sampled in the first trimester of pregnancy. The receptor source for this set is a female donor with multiple sclerosis, enrolled in a pregnancy study. CDR3s include the opening cysteine and the closing phenylalanine or tryptophan. Each record gives: V gene, J gene, clone size, D gene, CDR3 protein, CDR3 DNA. A D gene is named only where the DNA matches it firmly. Some rows have no size entry. The others give once, few or many, or a class for an expanded clone.

TRBV4-1	TRBJ2-3	.	.	CASRKIASPTDTQYF	TGCGCCAGCAGGAAAATAGCAAGCCCGACAGATACGCAGTATTTT
TRBV2	TRBJ1-2	.	.	CASGDSLQFYGYTF	TGTGCCAGCGGAGACAGCTTACAGTTCTATGGCTACACCTTC
TRBV7-2	TRBJ1-1	.	.	CASSRYTAINTEAFF	TGTGCCAGCAGCCGTTACACAGCAATCAACACTGAAGCTTTCTTT
TRBV28	TRBJ1-2	.	.	CASSKSVGGYTF	TGTGCCAGCAGTAAATCGGTCGGTGGCTACACCTTC
TRBV21-1	TRBJ1-2	few	.	CASSNRRGQDPNYGYTF	TGTGCCAGCAGCAACCGGAGAGGGCAGGACCCAAACTATGGCTACACCTTC
TRBV29-1	TRBJ1-3	.	.	CSVAGSSGNTIYF	TGCAGCGTTGCAGGTAGTTCTGGAAACACCATATATTTT
TRBV9	TRBJ2-1	.	TRBD2	CASSMGLANEQFF	TGTGCCAGCAGCATGGGACTAGCAAATGAGCAGTTCTTC
TRBV2	TRBJ2-1	.	TRBD2	CASRGGSDEQFF	TGTGCCAGCAGGGGGGGGAGCGATGAGCAGTTCTTC
TRBV9	TRBJ2-6	.	.	CASSFGTDPSGANVLTF	TGTGCCAGCAGCTTCGGGACTGACCCCTCTGGGGCCAACGTCCTGACTTTC
TRBV6-6	TRBJ2-7	.	TRBD1	CASSSGQGYEQYF	TGTGCCAGCAGTTCTGGACAGGGCTACGAGCAGTACTTC
TRBV4-2	TRBJ2-7	.	.	CASSQGLNTYEQYF	TGTGCCAGCAGCCAAGGGTTAAACACCTACGAGCAGTACTTC
TRBV16	TRBJ2-7	.	TRBD1	CASSPTTGFEQYF	TGTGCCAGCAGCCCGACGACAGGGTTCGAGCAGTACTTC
TRBV18	TRBJ2-3	.	.	CASSPSEGSTDTQYF	TGTGCCAGCTCACCCTCCGAGGGAAGCACAGATACGCAGTATTTT
TRBV27	TRBJ2-3	once	.	CASSLWRGPPSTDTQYF	TGTGCCAGCAGTTTATGGAGGGGGCCGCCTAGCACAGATACGCAGTATTTT
TRBV19	TRBJ2-1	.	.	CASKSPKPQQFF	TGTGCCAGTAAAAGCCCCAAGCCTCAGCAGTTCTTC
TRBV2	TRBJ2-2	.	.	CASSDPVTNTGELFF	TGTGCCAGCAGTGACCCAGTCACGAACACCGGGGAGCTGTTTTTT
TRBV18	TRBJ2-1	.	.	CASSPPATEEQFF	TGTGCCAGCTCACCCCCCGCCACGGAGGAGCAGTTCTTC
TRBV6-5	TRBJ2-7	.	.	CASSYSTKRDEQYF	TGTGCCAGCAGTTACTCGACGAAGAGGGACGAGCAGTACTTC
TRBV27	TRBJ2-3	.	.	CASSLSRGDTQYF	TGTGCCAGCAGTTTATCCCGGGGGGATACGCAGTATTTT
TRBV15	TRBJ2-1	.	TRBD1	CATSSRTGPYNEQFF	TGTGCCACCAGCAGCCGGACAGGGCCCTACAATGAGCAGTTCTTC
TRBV7-3	TRBJ2-5	.	TRBD1	CASSLRTGETQYF	TGTGCCAGCAGCTTAAGGACAGGAGAGACCCAGTACTTC